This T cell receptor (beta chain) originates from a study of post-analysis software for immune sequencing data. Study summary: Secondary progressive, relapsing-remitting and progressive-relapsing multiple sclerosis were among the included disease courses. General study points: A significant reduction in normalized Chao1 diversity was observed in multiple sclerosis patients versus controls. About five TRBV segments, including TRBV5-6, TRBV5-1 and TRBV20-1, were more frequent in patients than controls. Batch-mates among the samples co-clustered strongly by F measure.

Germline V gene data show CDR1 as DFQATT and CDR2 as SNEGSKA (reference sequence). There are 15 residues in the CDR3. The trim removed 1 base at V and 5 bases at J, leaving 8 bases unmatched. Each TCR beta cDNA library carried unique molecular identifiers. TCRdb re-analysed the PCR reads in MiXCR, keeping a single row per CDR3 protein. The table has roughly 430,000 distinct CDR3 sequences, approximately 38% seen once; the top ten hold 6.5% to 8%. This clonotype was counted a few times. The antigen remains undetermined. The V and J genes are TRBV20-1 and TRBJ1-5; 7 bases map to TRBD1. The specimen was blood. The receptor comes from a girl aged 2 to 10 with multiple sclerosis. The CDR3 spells CSARVGTDFDQPQHF. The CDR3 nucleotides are TGCAGTGCTAGAGTTGGGACAGACTTTGATCAGCCCCAGCATTTT.